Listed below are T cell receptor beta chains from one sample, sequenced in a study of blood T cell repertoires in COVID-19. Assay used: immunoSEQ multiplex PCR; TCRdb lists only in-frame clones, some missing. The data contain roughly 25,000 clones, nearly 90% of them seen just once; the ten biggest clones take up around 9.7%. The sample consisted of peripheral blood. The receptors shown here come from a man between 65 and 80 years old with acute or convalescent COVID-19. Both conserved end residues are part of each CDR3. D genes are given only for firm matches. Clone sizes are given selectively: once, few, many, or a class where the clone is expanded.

CASSLVAGGAGNTIYF	TGCGCCAGCAGCTTGGTGGCCGGAGGTGCGGGAAACACCATATATTTT	.	TRBV5-1	once	TRBJ1-3
CASSVGTESYQPQHF	TGCGCCAGCAGCGTTGGGACAGAGAGTTATCAGCCCCAGCATTTT	TRBD1	TRBV5-1	.	TRBJ1-5
CASRSGTVRYEQYF	TGTGCCAGCAGGTCCGGGACAGTGCGCTACGAGCAGTACTTC	TRBD1	TRBV2	once	TRBJ2-7
CASSTRQGTSSGNTIYF	TGTGCCAGCTCAACTCGACAGGGGACCAGCTCTGGAAACACCATATATTTT	TRBD1	TRBV19	.	TRBJ1-3
CATSDLFSGANTGELFF	TGTGCCACCAGTGATTTATTCAGTGGAGCGAACACCGGGGAGCTGTTTTTT	.	TRBV24-1	.	TRBJ2-2
CATSSPGERNEQFF	TGTGCCACCAGCAGCCCCGGCGAGCGGAATGAGCAGTTCTTC	.	TRBV15	.	TRBJ2-1
CASSLLGGLRQFF	TGTGCCAGCAGTTTGTTAGGGGGCCTAAGGCAGTTCTTC	TRBD1	TRBV28	.	TRBJ2-1
CASSLTGYNEQFF	TGCGCCAGCAGCTTGACGGGCTACAATGAGCAGTTCTTC	.	TRBV5-1	.	TRBJ2-1
CASSSSGSLRETQYF	TGTGCCAGCAGCTCTAGCGGGAGTCTCCGAGAGACCCAGTACTTC	TRBD2	TRBV6-1	.	TRBJ2-5
CASSLVATGGSGANVLTF	TGTGCCAGCAGCTTAGTAGCCACAGGGGGCTCTGGGGCCAACGTCCTGACTTTC	TRBD1	TRBV7-2	.	TRBJ2-6
CASSQTGVEKLFF	TGTGCCAGCAGCCAAACAGGGGTTGAAAAACTGTTTTTT	TRBD1	TRBV6-5	.	TRBJ1-4
CASSSSGGSYNEQFF	TGTGCCAGCAGCTCCAGCGGGGGGTCCTACAATGAGCAGTTCTTC	TRBD2	TRBV7-2	once	TRBJ2-1
CASSLAGIITGSYEQYF	TGTGCCAGCAGCTTAGCGGGAATTATAACAGGCTCCTACGAGCAGTACTTC	.	TRBV7-6	.	TRBJ2-7
CASSANSGANVLTF	TGTGCCAGCAGCGCGAACTCTGGGGCCAACGTCCTGACTTTC	.	TRBV7-2	.	TRBJ2-6
CASSLGQGREKLFF	TGTGCCAGCAGCTTAGGGCAGGGTCGGGAAAAACTGTTTTTT	.	TRBV7-2	.	TRBJ1-4
CASSFRISGANVLTF	TGTGCCAGCAGTTTCAGGATCTCTGGGGCCAACGTCCTGACTTTC	.	TRBV28	.	TRBJ2-6
CASSPPDRAPGTDTQYF	TGTGCCAGCTCACCACCCGACAGGGCCCCAGGCACAGATACGCAGTATTTT	TRBD1	TRBV18	once	TRBJ2-3
CASSQEGGWGNQPQHF	TGTGCCAGCAGCCAAGAAGGGGGCTGGGGCAATCAGCCCCAGCATTTT	TRBD1	TRBV3-1/TRBV3-2	.	TRBJ1-5
CASSVAGGVMETQYF	TGTGCCAGCAGCGTAGCGGGAGGGGTAATGGAGACCCAGTACTTC	TRBD2	TRBV7-3	.	TRBJ2-5
CASSDLLAGAGELFF	TGTGCCAGCAGTGACCTTTTAGCGGGGGCCGGGGAGCTGTTTTTT	TRBD2	TRBV2	.	TRBJ2-2
CASSAGTGRGYGYTF	TGTGCCAGCTCGGCAGGGACAGGGAGAGGATATGGCTACACCTTC	TRBD1	TRBV18	.	TRBJ1-2
CASSIGGQGPTDTQYF	TGTGCCAGTAGTATCGGCGGACAGGGACCCACAGATACGCAGTATTTT	TRBD1	TRBV19	.	TRBJ2-3
CASSPTSGDTQYF	TGTGCCAGCTCACCAACCAGCGGGGATACGCAGTATTTT	.	TRBV18	.	TRBJ2-3
CASSNARGGPQHF	TGTGCCAGCAGCAACGCGAGGGGGGGGCCCCAGCATTTT	.	TRBV6-5	once	TRBJ1-5
CASRASGGETQYF	TGTGCCAGCAGAGCTAGCGGGGGGGAGACCCAGTACTTC	TRBD2	TRBV27	.	TRBJ2-5
CASSNDREFNTEAFF	TGTGCCAGCAGTAACGACAGGGAATTTAACACTGAAGCTTTCTTT	TRBD1	TRBV2	.	TRBJ1-1
CASSIDLRRDTGELFF	TGTGCCAGCAGCATTGACCTCAGGAGGGACACCGGGGAGCTGTTTTTT	.	TRBV5-4	.	TRBJ2-2
CASSHDRGRQETQYF	TGTGCCAGCAGCCACGACAGGGGGCGACAAGAGACCCAGTACTTC	TRBD1	TRBV7-2	.	TRBJ2-5
CASSPGLARTDTQYF	TGTGCCAGCAGCCCCGGACTAGCTCGCACAGATACGCAGTATTTT	TRBD2	TRBV14	.	TRBJ2-3
CSASANWEGYGYTF	TGCAGTGCTAGTGCCAATTGGGAGGGGTATGGCTACACCTTC	.	TRBV20-1	.	TRBJ1-2
CASFRGPNTGELFF	TGTGCCAGCTTCAGGGGGCCGAACACCGGGGAGCTGTTTTTT	TRBD1	TRBV6-5	.	TRBJ2-2
CASSLSSVPFGNQPQHF	TGTGCCAGCAGTTTAAGTTCGGTCCCGTTCGGCAATCAGCCCCAGCATTTT	.	TRBV28	.	TRBJ1-5
CASSFSGRPDTQYF	TGTGCCAGCAGCTTTAGCGGGAGGCCAGATACGCAGTATTTT	TRBD2	TRBV7-2	.	TRBJ2-3
CAISEFGGETQYF	TGTGCCATCAGTGAATTCGGGGGAGAGACCCAGTACTTC	.	TRBV10-3	.	TRBJ2-5
CASSEYEGGKLFF	TGTGCCAGCAGTGAATACGAGGGGGGGAAACTGTTTTTT	.	TRBV6-1	.	TRBJ1-4
CASSETGAEAFF	TGTGCCAGCAGTGAAACAGGGGCTGAAGCTTTCTTT	TRBD1	TRBV2	.	TRBJ1-1
CSVEYLAGIHTDTQYF	TGCAGCGTTGAATATCTAGCGGGGATCCACACAGATACGCAGTATTTT	TRBD2	TRBV29-1	.	TRBJ2-3
CATGFFTEAFF	TGTGCCACGGGGTTCTTCACTGAAGCTTTCTTT	.	TRBV11-2	once	TRBJ1-1
CASSLGQANTEAFF	TGTGCCAGCAGCTTAGGGCAGGCGAACACTGAAGCTTTCTTT	.	TRBV13	.	TRBJ1-1
CAISDPKSGDTQYF	TGTGCCATCAGTGACCCCAAGTCGGGGGATACGCAGTATTTT	.	TRBV10-3	.	TRBJ2-3
CASSQDAAGRGTDTQYF	TGTGCCAGCAGCCAAGATGCGGCCGGGAGGGGCACAGATACGCAGTATTTT	TRBD2	TRBV4-2	.	TRBJ2-3
CASSPRRVTYEQYF	TGCGCCAGCAGCCCGAGGAGAGTTACCTACGAGCAGTACTTC	.	TRBV5-1	.	TRBJ2-7
CASTGTERYQETQYF	TGTGCCAGCACGGGGACAGAGAGGTACCAAGAGACCCAGTACTTC	TRBD1	TRBV28	.	TRBJ2-5
CAWSQVNYGYTF	TGTGCCTGGAGTCAGGTTAACTATGGCTACACCTTC	.	TRBV30	.	TRBJ1-2
CASSLRGTEAFF	TGTGCCAGCAGCTTGAGGGGAACTGAAGCTTTCTTT	.	TRBV5-6	medium-sized	TRBJ1-1